Below, one T cell receptor beta chain is given with its context. Methods used by the authors: The assay estimated nucleated cells by amplifying reference gene primers. TCRdb's copy holds only in-frame clones and misses some; the assay was immunoSEQ multiplex PCR. The V and J calls and clone size are taken from that table; D and trimming were inferred from the DNA. The sample yields roughly 240,000 clones, around 82% seen once. This specimen belongs to a study of blood T cell repertoires in COVID-19. Across the whole study: Some COVID-19 samples were acute and others convalescent; all came from the United States, Italy and Spain. T cells, B-cell-depleted T cells, or PBMCs provided the cDNA or gDNA that served as material.

The source material was peripheral blood. This receptor was taken from a woman in her 70s with acute or convalescent COVID-19.

This chain's CDR3 is CASGEGQVSGNTIYF. The CDR3, as DNA: TGTGCCAGCGGAGAAGGACAGGTCTCTGGAAACACCATATATTTT. The chain employs TRBV2 and TRBJ1-3; 7 positions agree with TRBD1. CDR1 and CDR2 (germline): SNHLY, FYNNEI. The V gene end was trimmed by 8 bases and the J gene end by 0 bases; junction bases not matched to a gene: 7. The CDR3 length is 15 residues.